This record concerns one TCR beta chain sequence. The antigen remains unidentified. The data were taken from a study of cytomegalovirus exposure and HLA in healthy donors. Study outcomes and limitations: Analyses of presence and absence presupposed an approximately uniform sequencing depth across donors. A later analysis found that most CMV-associated TCR beta chains appeared HLA-restricted.

Primers: 60 Vbeta forward and 13 Jbeta reverse. Produced via immunoSEQ multiplex PCR; TCRdb's table is partial and in-frame only. The sample records under 200,000 clones, approximately 86% being singletons. Material for sequencing was PBMCs. This TCR was recovered from a woman aged 25 to 45 in good health and CMV-seronegative.

The CDR3 reads CASSWTGATDTQYF. The CDR3 DNA follows: TGTGCCAGCAGTTGGACAGGGGCCACAGATACGCAGTATTTT. This rearrangement joins TRBV27 to TRBJ2-3; 9 positions match TRBD1. The germline V gene has CDR1 MNHEY and CDR2 SMNVEV (reference sequence). The V and J ends lost 4 bases and 2 bases, in that order; junction bases with no gene match: 1. There are 14 residues in the CDR3.